This T cell receptor (beta chain) comes out of a study of beta chain features in type 1 diabetes. A sort by CD45RO/CCR7/CD25/CD127/CD95/CD27 yielded CD4+ naive, central memory, regulatory and stem cell-like memory cells. This clone has only a few counts. Trimming removed 1 base from V and 4 bases from J, with 5 bases in between. Germline assignment: CDR1 SGHAT and CDR2 FQNNGV. CDR3 length equals 13 residues. Expressed TCRB transcripts were sequenced because the entire RNA isolate underwent reverse transcription. Generated by immunoSEQ multiplex PCR, the TCRdb table keeps only in-frame clones and is missing some. The sample has 200,000 to 250,000 clones, roughly a tenth seen once.

This TCR came from a man younger than 35 in good health. Material for sequencing was central memory CD4+ T cells from blood. V is TRBV11-2 and J is TRBJ2-1, with D unresolved. CDR3: CASSLGLYNEQFF. In nucleotides, the CDR3 is TGTGCCAGCAGCTTAGGGCTTTACAATGAGCAGTTCTTC. The full variable domain, with the rest looked up from reference TRBV11-2 and TRBJ2-1, is EAGVAQSPRYKIIEKRQSVAFWCNPISGHATLYWYQQILGQGPKLLIQFQNNGVVDDSQLPKDRFSAERLKGVDSTLKIQPAKLEDSAVYLCASSLGLYNEQFFGPGTRLTVL.